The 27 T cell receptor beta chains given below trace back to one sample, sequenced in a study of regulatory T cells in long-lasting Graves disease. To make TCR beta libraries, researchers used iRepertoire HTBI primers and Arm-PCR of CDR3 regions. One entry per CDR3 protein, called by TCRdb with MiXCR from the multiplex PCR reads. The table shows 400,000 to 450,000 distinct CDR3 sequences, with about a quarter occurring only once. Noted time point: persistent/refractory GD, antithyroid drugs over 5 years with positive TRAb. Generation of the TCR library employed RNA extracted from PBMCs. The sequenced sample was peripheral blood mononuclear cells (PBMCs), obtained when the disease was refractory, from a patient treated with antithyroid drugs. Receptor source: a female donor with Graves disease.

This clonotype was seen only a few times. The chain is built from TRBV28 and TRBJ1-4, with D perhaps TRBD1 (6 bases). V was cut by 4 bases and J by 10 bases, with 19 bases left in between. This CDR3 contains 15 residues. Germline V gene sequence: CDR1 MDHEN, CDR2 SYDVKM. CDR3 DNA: TGTGCCAGCAGTTCCCCGACAGGCGGTTCTGGAAAACTGTTTTTT. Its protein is CASSSPTGGSGKLFF.

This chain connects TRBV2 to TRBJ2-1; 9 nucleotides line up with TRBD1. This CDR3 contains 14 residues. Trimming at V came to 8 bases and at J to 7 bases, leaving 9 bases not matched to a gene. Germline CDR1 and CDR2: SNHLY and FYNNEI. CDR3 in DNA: TGTGCCAGCGGGGGGGGACAGGGCCTTAATGAGCAGTTCTTC. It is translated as CASGGGQGLNEQFF.

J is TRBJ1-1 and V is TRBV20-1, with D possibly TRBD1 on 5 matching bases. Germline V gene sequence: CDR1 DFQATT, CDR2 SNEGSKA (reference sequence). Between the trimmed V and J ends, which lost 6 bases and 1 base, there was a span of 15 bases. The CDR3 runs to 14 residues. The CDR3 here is CSARSFGGNTEAFF. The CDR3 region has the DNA TGCAGTGCCCGTTCGTTTGGGGGGAACACTGAAGCTTTCTTT.

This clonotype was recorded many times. The CDR3 nucleotides read TGTGCCAGCAGCCCGAAAGGACAGCGTATGAACACTGAAGCTTTCTTT. Its protein product is CASSPKGQRMNTEAFF. The chain combines TRBV7-2 with TRBJ1-1; D possibly corresponds to TRBD1 (6 bases). CDR1 is SGHTA and CDR2 is FQGNSA in the germline V gene. The CDR3 runs to 16 residues. V was shortened by 5 bases and J by 0 bases, with 16 bases between the two germline ends.

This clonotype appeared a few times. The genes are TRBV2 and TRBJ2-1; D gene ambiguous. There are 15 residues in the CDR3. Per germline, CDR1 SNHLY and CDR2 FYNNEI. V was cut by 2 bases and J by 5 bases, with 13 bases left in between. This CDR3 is CASSEQPSGDNEQFF. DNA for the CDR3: TGTGCCAGCAGTGAACAACCCTCTGGAGACAATGAGCAGTTCTTC.

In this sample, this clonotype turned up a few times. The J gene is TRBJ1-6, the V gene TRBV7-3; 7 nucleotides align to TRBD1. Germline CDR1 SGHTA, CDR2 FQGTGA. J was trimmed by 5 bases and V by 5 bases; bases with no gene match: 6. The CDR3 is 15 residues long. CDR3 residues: CASSAVGTDNSPLHF. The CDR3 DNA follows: TGTGCCAGCAGCGCCGTTGGGACAGATAATTCACCCCTCCACTTT.

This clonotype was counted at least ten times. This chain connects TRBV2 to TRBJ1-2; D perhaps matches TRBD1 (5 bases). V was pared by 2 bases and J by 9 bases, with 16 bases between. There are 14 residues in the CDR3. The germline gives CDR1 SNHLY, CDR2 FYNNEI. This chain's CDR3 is CASSEIGREQRYTF. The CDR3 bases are TGTGCCAGCAGTGAAATTGGCAGGGAGCAGCGCTACACCTTC.

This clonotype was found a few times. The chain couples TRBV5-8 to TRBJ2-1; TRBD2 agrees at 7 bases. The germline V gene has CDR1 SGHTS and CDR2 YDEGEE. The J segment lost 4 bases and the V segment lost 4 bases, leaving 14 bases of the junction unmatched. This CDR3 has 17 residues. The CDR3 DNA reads TGTGCCAGCAGCCGGGCCCTAGGGAGCGGGGCGTACAATGAGCAGTTCTTC. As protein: CASSRALGSGAYNEQFF.

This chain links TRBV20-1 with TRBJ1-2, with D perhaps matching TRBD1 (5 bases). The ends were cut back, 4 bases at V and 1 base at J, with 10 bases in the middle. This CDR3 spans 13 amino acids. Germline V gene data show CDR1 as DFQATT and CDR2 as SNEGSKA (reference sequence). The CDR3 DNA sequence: TGCAGTGCTACCTGGGACGGTAACTATGGCTACACCTTC. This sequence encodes CSATWDGNYGYTF.

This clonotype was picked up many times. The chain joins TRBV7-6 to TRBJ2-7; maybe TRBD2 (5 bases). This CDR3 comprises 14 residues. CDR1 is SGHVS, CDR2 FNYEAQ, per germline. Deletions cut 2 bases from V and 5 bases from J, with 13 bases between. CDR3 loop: CASSLRAWRDEQYF. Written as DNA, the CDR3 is TGTGCCAGCAGCTTACGAGCATGGCGGGACGAGCAGTACTTC.

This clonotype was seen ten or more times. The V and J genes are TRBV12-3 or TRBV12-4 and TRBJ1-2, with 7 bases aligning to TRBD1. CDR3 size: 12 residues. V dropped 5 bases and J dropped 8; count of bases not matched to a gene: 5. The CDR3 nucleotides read TGTGCCAGCAGTCCGCGGACAGGCGGCTACACCTTC. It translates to CASSPRTGGYTF.

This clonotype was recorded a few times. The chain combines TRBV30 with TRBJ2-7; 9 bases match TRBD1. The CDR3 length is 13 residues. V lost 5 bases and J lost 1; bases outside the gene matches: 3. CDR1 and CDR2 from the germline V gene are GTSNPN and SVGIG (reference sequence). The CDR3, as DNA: TGTGCCTGGGGACAGGGGCTATCCTACGAGCAGTACTTC. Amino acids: CAWGQGLSYEQYF.

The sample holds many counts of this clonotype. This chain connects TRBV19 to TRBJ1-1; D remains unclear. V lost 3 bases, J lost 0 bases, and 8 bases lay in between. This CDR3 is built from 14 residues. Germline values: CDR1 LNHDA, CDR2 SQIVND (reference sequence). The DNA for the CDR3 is TGTGCCAGTAGTATGGTCCTGATGAACACTGAAGCTTTCTTT. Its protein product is CASSMVLMNTEAFF.

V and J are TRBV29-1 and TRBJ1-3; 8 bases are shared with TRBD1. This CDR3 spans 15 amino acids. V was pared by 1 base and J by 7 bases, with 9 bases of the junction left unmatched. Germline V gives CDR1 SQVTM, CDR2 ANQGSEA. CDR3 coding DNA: TGCAGCGTTGAAGTCCAGGGGGCTCGTCGGAACACCATATATTTT. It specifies CSVEVQGARRNTIYF. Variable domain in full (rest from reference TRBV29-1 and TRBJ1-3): SAVISQKPSRDICQRGTSLTIQCQVDSQVTMMFWYRQQPGQSLTLIATANQGSEATYESGFVIDKFPISRPNLTFSTLTVSNMSPEDSSIYLCSVEVQGARRNTIYFGEGSWLTVV.

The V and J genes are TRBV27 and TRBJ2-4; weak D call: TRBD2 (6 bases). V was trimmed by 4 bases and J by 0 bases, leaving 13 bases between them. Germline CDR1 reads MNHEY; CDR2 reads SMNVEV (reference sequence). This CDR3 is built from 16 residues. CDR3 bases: TGTGCCAGCAGTTCAGCGGGCAACTTAGCCAAAAACATTCAGTACTTC. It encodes CASSSAGNLAKNIQYF.

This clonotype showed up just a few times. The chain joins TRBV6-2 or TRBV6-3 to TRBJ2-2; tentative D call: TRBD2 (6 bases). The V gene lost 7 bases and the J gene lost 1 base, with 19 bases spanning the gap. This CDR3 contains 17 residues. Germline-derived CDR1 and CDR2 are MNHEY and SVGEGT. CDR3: CASIRLAGPRNTGELFF. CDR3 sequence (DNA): TGTGCCAGCATTCGGCTGGCGGGACCACGGAACACCGGGGAGCTGTTTTTT.

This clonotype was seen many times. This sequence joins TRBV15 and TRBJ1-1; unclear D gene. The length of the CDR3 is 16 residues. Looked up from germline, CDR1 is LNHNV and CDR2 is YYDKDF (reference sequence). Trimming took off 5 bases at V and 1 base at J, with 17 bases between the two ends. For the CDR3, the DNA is TGTGCCACCAGCCCCACGTCTGGGAGGGAGAACACTGAAGCTTTCTTT. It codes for CATSPTSGRENTEAFF.

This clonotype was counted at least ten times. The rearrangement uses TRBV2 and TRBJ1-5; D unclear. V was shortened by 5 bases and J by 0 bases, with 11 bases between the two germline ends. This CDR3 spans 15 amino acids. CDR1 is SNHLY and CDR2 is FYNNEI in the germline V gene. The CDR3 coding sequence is TGTGCCAGCAGTAGATCCAGGAATAGCAATCAGCCCCAGCATTTT. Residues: CASSRSRNSNQPQHF.

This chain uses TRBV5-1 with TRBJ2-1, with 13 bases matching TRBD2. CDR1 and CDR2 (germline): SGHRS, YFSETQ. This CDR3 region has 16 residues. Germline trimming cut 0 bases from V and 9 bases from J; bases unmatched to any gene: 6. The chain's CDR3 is CASSLGLAGGPVEQFF. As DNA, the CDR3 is TGCGCCAGCAGCTTGGGACTAGCGGGAGGCCCCGTTGAGCAGTTCTTC.

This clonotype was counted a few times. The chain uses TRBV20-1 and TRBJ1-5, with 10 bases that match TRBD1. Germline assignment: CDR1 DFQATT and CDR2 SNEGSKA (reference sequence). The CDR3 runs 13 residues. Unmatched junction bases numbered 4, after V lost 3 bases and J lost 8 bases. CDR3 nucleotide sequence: TGCAGTGCTAGCGGGACAGGGGCGGAGCCCCAGCATTTT. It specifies CSASGTGAEPQHF.

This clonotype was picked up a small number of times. CDR3 in amino acids: CSVAPHTGELFF. The CDR3 bases are TGCAGCGTTGCCCCGCACACCGGGGAGCTGTTTTTT. The V call is TRBV29-1, the J call TRBJ2-2; D ambiguous. CDR3 length: 12 residues. From germline, CDR1 is SQVTM and CDR2 ANQGSEA. V shed 4 bases and J shed 3 bases, with 6 bases lying between them.

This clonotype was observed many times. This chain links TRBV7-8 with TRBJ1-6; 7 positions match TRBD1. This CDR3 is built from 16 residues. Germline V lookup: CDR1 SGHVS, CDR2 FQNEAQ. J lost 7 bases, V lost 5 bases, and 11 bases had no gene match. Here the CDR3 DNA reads TGTGCCAGCAGCACCCCGACAGGGCAGACGAATTCACCCCTCCACTTT. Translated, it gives CASSTPTGQTNSPLHF.

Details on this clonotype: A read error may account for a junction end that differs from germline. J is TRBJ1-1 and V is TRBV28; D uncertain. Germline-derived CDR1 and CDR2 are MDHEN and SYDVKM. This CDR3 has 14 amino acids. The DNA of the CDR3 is TGTGCCAGCATGGACCGGGATACGGTGACTGAAACTTTCTTT. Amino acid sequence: CASMDRDTVTETFF.

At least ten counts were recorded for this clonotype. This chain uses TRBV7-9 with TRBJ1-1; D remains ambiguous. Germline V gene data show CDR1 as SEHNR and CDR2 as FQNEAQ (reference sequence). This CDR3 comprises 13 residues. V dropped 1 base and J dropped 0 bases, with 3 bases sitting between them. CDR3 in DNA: TGTGCCAGCAGCTTAGAAATGAACACTGAAGCTTTCTTT. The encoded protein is CASSLEMNTEAFF.

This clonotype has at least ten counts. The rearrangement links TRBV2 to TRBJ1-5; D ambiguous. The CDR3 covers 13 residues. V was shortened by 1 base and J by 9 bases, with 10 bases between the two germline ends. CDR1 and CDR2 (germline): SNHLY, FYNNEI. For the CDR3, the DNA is TGTGCCAGCAGTGAAGAACAGTTGGGGCCCCAGCATTTT. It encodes CASSEEQLGPQHF.

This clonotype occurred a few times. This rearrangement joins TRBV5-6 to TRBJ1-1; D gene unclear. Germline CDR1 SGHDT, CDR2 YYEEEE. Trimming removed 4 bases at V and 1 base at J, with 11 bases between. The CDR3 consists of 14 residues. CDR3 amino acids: CASSRRQPNTEAFF. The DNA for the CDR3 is TGTGCCAGCAGCCGACGGCAGCCGAACACTGAAGCTTTCTTT.

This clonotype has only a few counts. CDR3 DNA: TGCAGTGCTAGCCCCCGCGGAAGTACGCAGTATTTT. Its protein is CSASPRGSTQYF. This sequence joins TRBV20-1 and TRBJ2-3; D gene ambiguous. The V gene's germline CDR1 is DFQATT and CDR2 SNEGSKA (reference sequence). This CDR3 is built from 12 residues. Trimming cost V 3 bases and J 8 bases, with 12 bases left between them.